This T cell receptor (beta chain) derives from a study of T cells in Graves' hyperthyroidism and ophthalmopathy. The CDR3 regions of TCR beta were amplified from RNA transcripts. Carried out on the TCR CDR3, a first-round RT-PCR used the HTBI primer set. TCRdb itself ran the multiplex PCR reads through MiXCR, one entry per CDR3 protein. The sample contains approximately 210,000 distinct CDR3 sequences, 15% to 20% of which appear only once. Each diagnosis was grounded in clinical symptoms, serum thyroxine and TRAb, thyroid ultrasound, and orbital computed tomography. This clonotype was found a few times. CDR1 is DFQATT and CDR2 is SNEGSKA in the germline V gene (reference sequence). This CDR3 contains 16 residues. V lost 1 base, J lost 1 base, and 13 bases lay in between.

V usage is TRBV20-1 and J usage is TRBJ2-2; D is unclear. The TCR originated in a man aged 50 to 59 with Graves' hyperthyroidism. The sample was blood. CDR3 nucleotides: TGCAGTGCTAGAGGAAGGAGAAATTTGAACACCGGGGAGCTGTTTTTT. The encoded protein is CSARGRRNLNTGELFF.